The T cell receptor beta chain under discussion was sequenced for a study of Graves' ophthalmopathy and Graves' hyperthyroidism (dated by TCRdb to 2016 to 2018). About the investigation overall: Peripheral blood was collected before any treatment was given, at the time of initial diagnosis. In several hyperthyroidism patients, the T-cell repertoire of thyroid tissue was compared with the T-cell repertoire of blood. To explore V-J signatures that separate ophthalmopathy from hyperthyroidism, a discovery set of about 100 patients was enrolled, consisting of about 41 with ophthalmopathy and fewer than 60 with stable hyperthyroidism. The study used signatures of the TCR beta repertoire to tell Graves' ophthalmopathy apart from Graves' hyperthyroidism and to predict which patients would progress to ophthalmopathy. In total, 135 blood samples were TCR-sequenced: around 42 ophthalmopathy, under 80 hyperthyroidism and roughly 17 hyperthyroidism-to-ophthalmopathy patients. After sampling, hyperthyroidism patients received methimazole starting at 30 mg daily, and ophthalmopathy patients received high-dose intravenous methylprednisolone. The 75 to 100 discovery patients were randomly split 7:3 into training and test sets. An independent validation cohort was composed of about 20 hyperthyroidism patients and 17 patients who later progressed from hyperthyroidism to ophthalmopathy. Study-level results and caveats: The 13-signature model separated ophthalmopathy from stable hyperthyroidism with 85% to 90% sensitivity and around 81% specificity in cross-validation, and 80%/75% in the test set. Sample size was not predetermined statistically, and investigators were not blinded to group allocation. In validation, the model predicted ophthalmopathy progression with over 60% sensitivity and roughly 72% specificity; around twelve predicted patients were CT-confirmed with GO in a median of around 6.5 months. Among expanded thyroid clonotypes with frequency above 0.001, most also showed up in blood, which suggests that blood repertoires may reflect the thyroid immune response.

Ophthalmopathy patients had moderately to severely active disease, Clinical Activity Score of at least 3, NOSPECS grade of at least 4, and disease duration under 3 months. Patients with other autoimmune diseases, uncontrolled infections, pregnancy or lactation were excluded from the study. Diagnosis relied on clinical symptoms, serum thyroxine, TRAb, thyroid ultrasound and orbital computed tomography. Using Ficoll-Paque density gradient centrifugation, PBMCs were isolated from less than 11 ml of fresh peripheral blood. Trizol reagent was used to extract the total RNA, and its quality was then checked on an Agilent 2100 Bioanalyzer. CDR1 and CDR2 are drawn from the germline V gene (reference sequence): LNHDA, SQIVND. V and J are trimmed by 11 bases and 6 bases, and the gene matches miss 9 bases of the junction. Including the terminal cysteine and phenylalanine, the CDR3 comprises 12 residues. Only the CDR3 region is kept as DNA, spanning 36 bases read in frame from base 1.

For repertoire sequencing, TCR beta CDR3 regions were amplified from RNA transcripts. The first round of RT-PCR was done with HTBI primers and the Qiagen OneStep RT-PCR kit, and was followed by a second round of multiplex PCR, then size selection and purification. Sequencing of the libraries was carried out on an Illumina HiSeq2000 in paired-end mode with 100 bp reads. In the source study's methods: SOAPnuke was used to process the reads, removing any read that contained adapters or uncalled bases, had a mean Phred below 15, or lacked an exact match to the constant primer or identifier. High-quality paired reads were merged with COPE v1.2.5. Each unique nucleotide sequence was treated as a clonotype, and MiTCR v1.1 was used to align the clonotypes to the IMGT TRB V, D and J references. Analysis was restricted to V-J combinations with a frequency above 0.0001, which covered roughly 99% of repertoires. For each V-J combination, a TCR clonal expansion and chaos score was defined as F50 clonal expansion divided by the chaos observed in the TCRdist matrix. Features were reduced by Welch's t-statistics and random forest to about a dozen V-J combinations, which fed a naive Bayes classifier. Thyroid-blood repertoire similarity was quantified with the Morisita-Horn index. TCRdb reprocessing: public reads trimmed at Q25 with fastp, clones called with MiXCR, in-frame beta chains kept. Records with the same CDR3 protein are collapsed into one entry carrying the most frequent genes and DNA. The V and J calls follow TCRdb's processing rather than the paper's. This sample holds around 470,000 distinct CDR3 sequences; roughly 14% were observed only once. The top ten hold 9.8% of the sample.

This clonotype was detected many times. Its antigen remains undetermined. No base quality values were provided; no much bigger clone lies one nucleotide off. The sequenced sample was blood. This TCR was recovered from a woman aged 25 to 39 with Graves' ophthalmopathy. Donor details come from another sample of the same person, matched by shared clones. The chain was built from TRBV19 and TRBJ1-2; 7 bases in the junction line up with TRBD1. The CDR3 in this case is CASGQVLDGYTF. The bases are TGTGCCTCAGGACAGGTCTTGGATGGCTACACCTTC. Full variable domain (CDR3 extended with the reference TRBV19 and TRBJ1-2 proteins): DGGITQSPKYLFRKEGQNVTLSCEQNLNHDAMYWYRQDPGQGLRLIYYSQIVNDFQKGDIAEGYSVSREKKESFPLTVTSAQKNPTAFYLCASGQVLDGYTFGSGTRLTVV.